The clone carrying this T cell receptor beta chain was seen only a few times. The antigen remains unidentified. The entry originates in a study of beta chain features in type 1 diabetes. Study-wide findings and caveats: Moderate yet significant TCRB CDR3 shortening was seen in Type 1 diabetes patients in all four CD4+ subsets.

cDNA synthesis used the whole RNA isolate, giving expressed TCRB sequences. Sequencing was performed with immunoSEQ multiplex PCR; in TCRdb, only in-frame clones are kept and a portion is missing. The table has hundreds of thousands of clones, about an eighth seen once; the top ten hold around 0.022%. Sorted CD4+ subsets: naive, central memory, regulatory, stem cell-like memory (CD45RO/CCR7/CD25/CD127/CD95/CD27 panel). The receptor was derived from a man younger than 35 with type 1 diabetes. The material sequenced was naive CD4+ T cells from blood.

The CDR3 nucleotides read TGTGCTAGTGGTTTCGGCAGGGGCGAGACCCAGTACTTC. This codes for CASGFGRGETQYF. V gene TRBV12-5 combines with J gene TRBJ2-5; maybe TRBD1 (6 bases). The CDR3 spans 13 residues. Trimming shortened V by 3 bases and J by 5 bases, and 10 bases separated the two germline ends. Germline CDR1 is LGHNT and CDR2 is FRNRAP.